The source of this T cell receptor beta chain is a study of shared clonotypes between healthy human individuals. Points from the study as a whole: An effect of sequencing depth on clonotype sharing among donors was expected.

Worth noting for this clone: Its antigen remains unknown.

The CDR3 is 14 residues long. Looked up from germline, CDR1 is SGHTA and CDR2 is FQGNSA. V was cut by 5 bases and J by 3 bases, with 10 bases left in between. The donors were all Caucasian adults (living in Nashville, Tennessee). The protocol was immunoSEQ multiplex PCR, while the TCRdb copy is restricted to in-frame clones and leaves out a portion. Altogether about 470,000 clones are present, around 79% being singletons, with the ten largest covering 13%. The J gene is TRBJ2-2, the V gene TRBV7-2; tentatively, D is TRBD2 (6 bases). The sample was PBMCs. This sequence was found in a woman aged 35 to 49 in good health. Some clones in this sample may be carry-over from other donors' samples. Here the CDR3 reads CASSPRGYTGELFF. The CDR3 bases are TGTGCCAGCAGCCCTCGGGGGTACACCGGGGAGCTGTTTTTT.